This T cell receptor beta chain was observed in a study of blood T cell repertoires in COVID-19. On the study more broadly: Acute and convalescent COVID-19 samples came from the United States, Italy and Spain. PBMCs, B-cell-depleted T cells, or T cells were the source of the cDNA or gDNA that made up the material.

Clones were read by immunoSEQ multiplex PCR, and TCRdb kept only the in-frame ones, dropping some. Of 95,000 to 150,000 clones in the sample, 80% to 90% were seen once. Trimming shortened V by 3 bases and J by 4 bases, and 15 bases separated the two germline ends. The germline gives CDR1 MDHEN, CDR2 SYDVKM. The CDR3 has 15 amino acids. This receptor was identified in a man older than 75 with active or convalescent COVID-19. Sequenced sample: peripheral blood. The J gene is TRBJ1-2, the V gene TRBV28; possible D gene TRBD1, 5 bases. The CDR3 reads CASSLDGRGTYGYTF. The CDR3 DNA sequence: TGTGCCAGCAGTTTGGATGGGCGGGGGACCTATGGCTACACCTTC.